The TCR beta chain under discussion was sequenced for a study of molecular identifiers for immune sequencing clone quantification. Study information: Five portions were made in replicates from RNA of approximately 22,000 or 94,000 naive CD8 cells, and four underwent sequencing.

The CDR3 runs to 16 residues. Germline values: CDR1 MDHEN, CDR2 SYDVKM. On this clonotype: The antigen is unknown. Compared with germline, one end of the junction differs, possibly owing to a read error.

Findings of the study overall: Shared barcodes on identical TCR molecules could underestimate the sizes of highly expanded clones.

Each CDR3 protein gets one entry after TCRdb re-called the PCR reads with MiXCR. The data hold 300,000 to 400,000 distinct CDR3 sequences, with 24% observed a single time. The chain combines TRBV28 with TRBJ1-4; TRBD1 agrees at 9 bases. What was sequenced was naive CD8+ T cells from blood, with Jurkat cell RNA spiked in. Indicated subset: FACS-sorted CD8+CD4-CCR7+CD45RA+ naive T cells. The sequence was collected from a human donor in good health. Some libraries in this study had Jurkat cell RNA spiked in. The CDR3 is CDSSLYRGLTNKKLFF. The CDR3 DNA reads as TGTGACAGCAGTTTATACAGGGGGCTCACTAATAAAAAACTGTTTTTT.